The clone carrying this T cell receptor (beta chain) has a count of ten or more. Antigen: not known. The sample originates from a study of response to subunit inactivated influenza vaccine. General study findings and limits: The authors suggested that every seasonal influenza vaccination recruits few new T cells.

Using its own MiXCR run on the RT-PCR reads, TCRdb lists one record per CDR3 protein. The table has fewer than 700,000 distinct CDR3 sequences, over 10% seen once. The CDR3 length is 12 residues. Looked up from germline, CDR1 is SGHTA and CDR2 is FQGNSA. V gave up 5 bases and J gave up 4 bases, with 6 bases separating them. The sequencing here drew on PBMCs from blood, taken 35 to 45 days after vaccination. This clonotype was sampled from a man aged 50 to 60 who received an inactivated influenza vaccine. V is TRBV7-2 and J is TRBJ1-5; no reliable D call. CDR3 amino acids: CASSRQNQPQHF. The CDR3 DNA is TGTGCCAGCAGCCGACAAAATCAGCCCCAGCATTTT.